The clone carrying this T cell receptor beta chain has only a few counts. Antigen: not known. The entry originates in a study of naive and memory T cell subsets. Study results and caveats: RNA-based TCR counts may shift with T cell activation and differentiation. Possibly reflecting memory cells re-expressing CD45RA, a few larger clonotypes occurred in naive repertoires, especially CD8.

Two oligonucleotides, mixed equimolar, formed the beta constant-region primer covering TRBC1 and TRBC2. The ligated cDNA underwent four PCR rounds using SP2 and nested alpha and beta constant-region primers. TCRdb analysed the UMI-ligation and nested PCR reads with MiXCR anew, one entry per CDR3 protein. The table lists under 150,000 distinct CDR3 sequences, about 20% of them singletons. Cells stained for CD3, CD4, CD8, CD45RA, CD27 and viability were sorted into four CD45RA/CD27 subsets. This CDR3 contains 16 residues. Germline loops: CDR1 SGHNT, CDR2 YYREEE (reference sequence). Trimming shortened V by 4 bases and J by 7 bases, and 20 bases separated the two germline ends.

V is TRBV5-4 and J is TRBJ2-2; tentatively, D is TRBD1 or TRBD2 (5 bases each). This receptor was obtained from a human donor in good health. Sequencing was done on a sample of naive CD8+ T cells from blood. CDR3 residues: CASSRNMAGSDGELFF. Written as DNA, the CDR3 is TGTGCCAGCAGCAGAAATATGGCAGGGAGTGACGGGGAGCTGTTTTTT.